This TCR beta chain was captured by sequencing in a study of beta chain features in type 1 diabetes. About the study: Sorted cells, some 110 million in number, were examined across all samples.

The sample holds a few counts of this clone. V lost 1 base, J lost 0 bases, and 7 bases lay in between. Germline values: CDR1 LNHNV, CDR2 YYDKDF (reference sequence). CDR3 length equals 15 residues. Reverse transcribing all isolated RNA meant expressed TCRB transcripts were sequenced. Assay used: immunoSEQ multiplex PCR; TCRdb lists only in-frame clones, some missing. The sample has roughly 500,000 clones; 9.5% to 12% are singletons. The origin of this receptor is a woman younger than 35 in good health. V is TRBV15 and J is TRBJ1-3; D is unclear. Sequencing was done on a sample of naive CD4+ T cells from blood. The CDR3 reads CATSRVSFSGNTIYF. CDR3 DNA sequence: TGTGCCACCAGCAGAGTTTCATTCTCTGGAAACACCATATATTTT.